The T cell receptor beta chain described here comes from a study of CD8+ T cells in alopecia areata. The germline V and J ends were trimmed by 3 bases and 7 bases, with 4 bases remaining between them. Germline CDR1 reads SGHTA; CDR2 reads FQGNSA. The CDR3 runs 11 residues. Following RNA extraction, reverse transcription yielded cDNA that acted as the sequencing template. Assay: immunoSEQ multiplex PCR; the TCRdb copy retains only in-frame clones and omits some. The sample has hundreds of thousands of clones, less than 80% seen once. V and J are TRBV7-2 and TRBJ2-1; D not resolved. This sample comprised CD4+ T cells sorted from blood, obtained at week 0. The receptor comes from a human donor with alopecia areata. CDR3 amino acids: CASSFLNEQFF. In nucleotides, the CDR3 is TGTGCCAGCAGCTTTCTTAATGAGCAGTTCTTC.